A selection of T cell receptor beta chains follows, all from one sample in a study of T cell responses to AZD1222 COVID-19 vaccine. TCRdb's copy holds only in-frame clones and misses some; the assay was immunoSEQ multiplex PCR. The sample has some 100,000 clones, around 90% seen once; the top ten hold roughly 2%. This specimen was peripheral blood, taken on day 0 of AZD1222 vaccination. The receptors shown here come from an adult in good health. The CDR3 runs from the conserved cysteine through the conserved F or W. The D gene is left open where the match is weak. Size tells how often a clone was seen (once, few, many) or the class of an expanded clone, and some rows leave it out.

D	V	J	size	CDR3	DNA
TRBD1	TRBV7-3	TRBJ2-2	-	CASSLKVDRVVAGELFF	TGTGCCAGCAGCTTAAAGGTTGACAGGGTGGTGGCCGGGGAGCTGTTTTTT
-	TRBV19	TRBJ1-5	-	CASSEDEYSNQPQHF	TGTGCCAGTAGTGAGGACGAATATAGCAATCAGCCCCAGCATTTT
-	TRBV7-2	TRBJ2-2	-	CASSPGGGGELFF	TGTGCCAGCAGCCCCGGAGGTGGGGGGGAGCTGTTTTTT
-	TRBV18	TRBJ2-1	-	CASSQFQQGHEQFF	TGTGCCAGCTCACAATTTCAACAGGGTCATGAGCAGTTCTTC
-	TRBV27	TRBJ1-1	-	CASSSSPALYTEAFF	TGTGCCAGCAGTTCCTCGCCAGCCCTTTACACTGAAGCTTTCTTT
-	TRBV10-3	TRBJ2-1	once	CAISEEPGTYNEQFF	TGTGCCATCAGTGAAGAGCCGGGTACCTACAATGAGCAGTTCTTC
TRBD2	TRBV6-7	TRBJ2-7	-	CASRTSGPYEQYF	TGTGCCAGCAGGACTAGCGGCCCCTACGAGCAGTACTTC
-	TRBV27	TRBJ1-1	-	CASSLIGVNTEAFF	TGTGCCAGCAGTTTAATTGGGGTGAACACTGAAGCTTTCTTT
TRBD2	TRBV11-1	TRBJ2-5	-	CASSLSRGRQETQYF	TGTGCCAGCAGCCTCTCGCGGGGGAGGCAAGAGACCCAGTACTTC
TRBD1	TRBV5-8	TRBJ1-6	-	CASSLTRGNNSPLHF	TGTGCCAGCAGCTTGACCAGGGGGAATAATTCACCCCTCCACTTT
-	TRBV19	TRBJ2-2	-	CASSIKGIRTVFPGELFF	TGTGCCAGTAGTATAAAAGGAATAAGAACAGTCTTTCCCGGGGAGCTGTTTTTT
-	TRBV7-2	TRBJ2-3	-	CASSLGVGNTDTQYF	TGTGCCAGCAGCTTAGGGGTGGGGAACACAGATACGCAGTATTTT
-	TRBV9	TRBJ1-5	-	CASSVLRRGDSNQPQHF	TGTGCCAGCAGCGTCCTAAGGAGGGGGGATAGCAATCAGCCCCAGCATTTT
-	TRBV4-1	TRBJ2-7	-	CASSQDRDEQYF	TGCGCCAGCAGCCAAGATCGCGACGAGCAGTACTTC
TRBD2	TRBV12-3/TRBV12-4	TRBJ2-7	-	CAIQAGGVHEQYF	TGTGCCATCCAAGCGGGAGGAGTTCACGAGCAGTACTTC
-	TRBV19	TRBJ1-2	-	CASSIYFGEGYGYTF	TGTGCCAGTAGTATATACTTTGGGGAGGGCTATGGCTACACCTTC
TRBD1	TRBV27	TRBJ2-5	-	CASSLGQGEGETQYF	TGTGCCAGCAGTTTGGGACAGGGGGAGGGGGAGACCCAGTACTTC
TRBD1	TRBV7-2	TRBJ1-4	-	CASSLAPGQGEKLFF	TGTGCCAGCAGCTTAGCCCCGGGACAGGGGGAAAAACTGTTTTTT
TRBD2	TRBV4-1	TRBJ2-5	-	CASSEGTSGTQETQYF	TGCGCCAGCAGCGAGGGGACTAGCGGGACTCAAGAGACCCAGTACTTC
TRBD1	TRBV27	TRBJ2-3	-	CGAGQGLTDTQYF	TGTGGCGCCGGACAGGGACTCACAGATACGCAGTATTTT
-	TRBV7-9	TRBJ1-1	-	CASSYANEAFF	TGTGCCAGCAGTTACGCTAATGAAGCTTTCTTT
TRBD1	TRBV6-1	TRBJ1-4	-	CASSDQGAEKLFF	TGTGCCAGCAGTGATCAGGGGGCTGAAAAACTGTTTTTT
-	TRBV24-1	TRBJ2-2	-	CATSGGYTGELFF	TGTGCCACCAGTGGGGGGTACACCGGGGAGCTGTTTTTT
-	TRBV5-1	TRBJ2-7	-	CASSLGAVSYEQYF	TGCGCCAGCAGCTTGGGAGCGGTCTCCTACGAGCAGTACTTC
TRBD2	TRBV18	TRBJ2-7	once	CASSPSGGQQYF	TGTGCCAGCTCACCGAGCGGGGGCCAGCAGTACTTC
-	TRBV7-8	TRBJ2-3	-	CASSLDMGSTDTQYF	TGTGCCAGCAGCTTAGACATGGGCAGTACAGATACGCAGTATTTT
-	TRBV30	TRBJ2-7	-	CAWTNPSGRKLYEQYF	TGTGCCTGGACCAACCCGAGCGGCCGGAAACTTTACGAGCAGTACTTC
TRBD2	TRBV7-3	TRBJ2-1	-	CASSLNAGGEQFF	TGTGCCAGCAGCTTAAATGCGGGGGGTGAGCAGTTCTTC
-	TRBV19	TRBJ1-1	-	CASSMQATNTEAFF	TGTGCCAGTAGTATGCAGGCGACGAACACTGAAGCTTTCTTT
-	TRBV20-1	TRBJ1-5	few	CSASNQESQPQHF	TGCAGTGCTAGTAATCAAGAGAGTCAGCCCCAGCATTTT
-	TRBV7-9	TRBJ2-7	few	CASSRGGLTYEQYF	TGTGCCAGCTCCAGAGGAGGGCTAACCTACGAGCAGTACTTC
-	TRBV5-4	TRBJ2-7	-	CASSLSGRGYEQYF	TGTGCCAGCAGCTTGAGTGGCAGGGGATACGAGCAGTACTTC
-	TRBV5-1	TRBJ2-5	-	CASGDGVGTQYF	TGCGCCAGCGGCGACGGCGTTGGGACCCAGTACTTC
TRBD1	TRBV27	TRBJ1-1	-	CASSFGRGGEAFF	TGTGCCAGCAGTTTCGGCAGGGGGGGTGAAGCTTTCTTT
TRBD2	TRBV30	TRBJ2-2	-	CAWTEALAGAGELFF	TGTGCCTGGACTGAAGCGCTAGCGGGGGCCGGGGAGCTGTTTTTT
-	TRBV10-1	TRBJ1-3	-	CASSAHSGNTIYF	TGCGCCAGCAGCGCCCACTCTGGAAACACCATATATTTT
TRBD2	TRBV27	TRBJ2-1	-	CASSWTSGYEQFF	TGTGCCAGCAGTTGGACTAGCGGATATGAGCAGTTCTTC
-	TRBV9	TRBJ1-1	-	CASAGWPGPDTEAFF	TGTGCCAGCGCAGGGTGGCCCGGCCCAGACACTGAAGCTTTCTTT
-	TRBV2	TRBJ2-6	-	CASSEEKGGNVLTF	TGTGCCAGCAGTGAGGAGAAGGGAGGCAACGTCCTGACTTTC
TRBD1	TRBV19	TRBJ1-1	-	CASRTGILSEAFF	TGTGCCAGTAGGACAGGGATACTTAGTGAAGCTTTCTTT
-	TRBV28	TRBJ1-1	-	CASSLPGTSNTEAFF	TGTGCCAGCAGTTTGCCCGGGACGTCGAACACTGAAGCTTTCTTT
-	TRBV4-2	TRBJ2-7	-	CASSQEAADPYEQYF	TGTGCCAGCAGCCAAGAGGCGGCAGATCCCTACGAGCAGTACTTC
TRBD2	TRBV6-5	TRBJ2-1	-	CASSQTGTSGNEQFF	TGTGCCAGCAGTCAAACCGGGACTAGCGGAAATGAGCAGTTCTTC
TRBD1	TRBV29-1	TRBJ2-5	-	CSVGQVRETQYF	TGCAGCGTCGGACAGGTACGGGAGACCCAGTACTTC
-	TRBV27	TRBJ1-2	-	CASSTSPWDYGYTF	TGTGCCAGCAGTACCTCGCCCTGGGACTATGGCTACACCTTC
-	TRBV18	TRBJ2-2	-	CASSPQTTNTGELFF	TGTGCCAGCTCACCACAGACTACTAACACCGGGGAGCTGTTTTTT
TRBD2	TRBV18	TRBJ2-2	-	CASSRVSGIAGELFF	TGTGCCAGCTCACGGGTTAGCGGGATCGCCGGGGAGCTGTTTTTT
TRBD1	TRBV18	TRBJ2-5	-	CASSPWAGGAQETQYF	TGTGCCAGCTCACCGTGGGCAGGGGGAGCTCAAGAGACCCAGTACTTC
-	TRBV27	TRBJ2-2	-	CASSPPTGELFF	TGTGCCAGCAGTCCCCCCACCGGGGAGCTGTTTTTT
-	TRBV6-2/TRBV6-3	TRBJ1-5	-	CASSRNTGFYSNQPQHF	TGTGCCAGCAGTCGGAATACAGGGTTCTATAGCAATCAGCCCCAGCATTTT